This TCR beta chain was identified in a study of vaccination and CD4 T cells after COVID-19. Study-level background: Samples taken post-COVID came a median roughly 97 days after diagnosis, ranging from 35 to 161.

The CDR3 runs 14 residues. Trimming stripped 3 bases from V and 8 bases from J, with 14 bases between. Germline V gene sequence: CDR1 DFQATT, CDR2 SNEGSKA (reference sequence). Described treatment: approximately nine-day PBMC culture with coronavirus spike peptide pools or control peptides (ViraFEST assay). This clonotype has more than one count but fewer than ten. Its antigen is as yet unknown. An Oncomine TCR Beta short-read assay was used to sequence the DNA from cultured CD4+ T cells. TCRdb re-derived calls from the PCR reads in MiXCR, one entry per CDR3 protein. The data show approximately 12,000 distinct CDR3 sequences, with 55% to 75% seen just once and approximately 8.7% held by the top ten.

The chain links TRBV20-1 to TRBJ1-6, with D maybe TRBD1 (5 bases). The source was CD4+ T cells from blood, cultured in vitro, collected before SARS-CoV-2 vaccination. The receptor's source is a human donor who had recovered from COVID-19. In nucleotides, the CDR3 is TGCAGTGCTAGCCCGGGGGATCTTTATTCACCCCTCCACTTT. Translated, it gives CSASPGDLYSPLHF.